This T cell receptor (beta chain) was documented in a study of blood T cell repertoires in COVID-19. V shed 8 bases, J shed 5 bases, and the junction held 12 bases outside the gene matches. The CDR3 is 16 amino acids. Germline V gives CDR1 SNHLY, CDR2 FYNNEI. Generated by immunoSEQ multiplex PCR, the TCRdb table keeps only in-frame clones and is missing some. The sample has just over 300,000 clones, just over 85% seen once. Individuals drawn from 20 to 25 US areas were roughly 18 to 100 years old. Clinical histories supplied by participants themselves formed the basis of cohort assignment. The chain employs TRBV2 and TRBJ1-6; 7 bases agree with TRBD1. This TCR derives from a man aged 30 to 45 who had recovered from COVID-19. Sequencing was performed on PBMCs or T cells enriched from blood (not recorded which). CDR3 protein: CASGLQGNLNNSPLHF. The CDR3 DNA reads TGTGCCAGCGGACTACAGGGGAACTTAAATAATTCACCCCTCCACTTT.